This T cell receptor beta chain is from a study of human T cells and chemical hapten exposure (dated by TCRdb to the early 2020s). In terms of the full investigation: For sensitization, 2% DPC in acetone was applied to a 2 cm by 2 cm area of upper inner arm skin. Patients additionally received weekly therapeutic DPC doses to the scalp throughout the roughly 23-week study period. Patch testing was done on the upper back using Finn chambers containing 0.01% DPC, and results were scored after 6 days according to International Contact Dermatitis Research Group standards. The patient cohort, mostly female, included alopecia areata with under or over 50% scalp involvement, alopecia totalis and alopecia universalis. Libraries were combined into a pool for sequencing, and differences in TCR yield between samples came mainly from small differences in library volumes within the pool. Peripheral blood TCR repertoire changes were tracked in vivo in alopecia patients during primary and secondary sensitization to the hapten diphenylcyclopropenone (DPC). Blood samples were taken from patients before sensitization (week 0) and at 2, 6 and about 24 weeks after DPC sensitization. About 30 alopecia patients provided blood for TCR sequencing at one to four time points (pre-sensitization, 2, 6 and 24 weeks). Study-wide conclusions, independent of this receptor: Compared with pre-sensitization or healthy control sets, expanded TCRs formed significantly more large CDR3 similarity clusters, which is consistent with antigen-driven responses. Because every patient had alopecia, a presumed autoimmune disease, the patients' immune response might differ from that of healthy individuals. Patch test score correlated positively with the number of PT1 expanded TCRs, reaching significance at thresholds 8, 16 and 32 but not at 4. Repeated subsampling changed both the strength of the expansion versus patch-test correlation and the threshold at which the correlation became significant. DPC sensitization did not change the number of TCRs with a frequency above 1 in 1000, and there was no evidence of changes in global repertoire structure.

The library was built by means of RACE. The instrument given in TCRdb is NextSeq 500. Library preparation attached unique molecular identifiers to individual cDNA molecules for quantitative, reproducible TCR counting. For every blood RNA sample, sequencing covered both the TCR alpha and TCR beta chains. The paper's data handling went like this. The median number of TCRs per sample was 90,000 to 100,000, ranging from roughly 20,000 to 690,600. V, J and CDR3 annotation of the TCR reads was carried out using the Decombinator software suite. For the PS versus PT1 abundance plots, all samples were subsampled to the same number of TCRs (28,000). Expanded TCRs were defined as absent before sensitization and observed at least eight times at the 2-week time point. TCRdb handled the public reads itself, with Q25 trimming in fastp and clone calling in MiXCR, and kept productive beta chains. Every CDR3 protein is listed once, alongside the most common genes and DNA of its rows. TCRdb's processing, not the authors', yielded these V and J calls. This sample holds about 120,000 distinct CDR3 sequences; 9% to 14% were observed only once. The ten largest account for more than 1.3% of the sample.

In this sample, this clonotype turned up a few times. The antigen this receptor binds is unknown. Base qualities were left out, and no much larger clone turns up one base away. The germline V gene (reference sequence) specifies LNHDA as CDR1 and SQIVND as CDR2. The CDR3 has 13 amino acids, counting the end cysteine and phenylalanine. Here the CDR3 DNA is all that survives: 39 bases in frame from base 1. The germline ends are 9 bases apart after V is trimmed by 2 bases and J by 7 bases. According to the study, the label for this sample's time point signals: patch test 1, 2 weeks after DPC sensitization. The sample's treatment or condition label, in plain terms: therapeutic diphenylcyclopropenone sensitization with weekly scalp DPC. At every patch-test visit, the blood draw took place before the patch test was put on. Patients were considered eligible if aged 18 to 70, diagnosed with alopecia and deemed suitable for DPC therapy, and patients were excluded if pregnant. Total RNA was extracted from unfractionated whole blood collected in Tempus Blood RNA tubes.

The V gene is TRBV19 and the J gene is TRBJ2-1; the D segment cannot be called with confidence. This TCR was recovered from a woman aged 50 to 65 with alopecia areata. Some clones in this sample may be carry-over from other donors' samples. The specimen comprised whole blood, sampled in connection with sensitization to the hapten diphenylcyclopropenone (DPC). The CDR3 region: CASSIIIRNEQFF. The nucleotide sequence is TGTGCCAGTAGTATAATTATCCGGAATGAGCAGTTCTTC.